One T cell receptor (beta chain) is described in this entry. Antigen: not known. Sequenced by immunoSEQ multiplex PCR; TCRdb stores in-frame clones only, minus some. The profile shows nearly 50,000 clones, around 90% of them singletons. This sample is part of a study of OX40 agonist ivuxolimab in advanced cancers. The study, taken as a whole, reports: On average, a greater number of expanded clones characterised CD8+ T cells relative to CD4+. Clonal expansion from baseline to week 6 occurred in both CD4+ and CD8+ T cells.

The CDR3 extends over 15 amino acids. Germline CDR1 is SGHRS and CDR2 is YFSETQ. Trimming took off 0 bases at V and 5 bases at J, with 14 bases between the two ends. This TCR came from an adult with an advanced solid tumor such as melanoma, head and neck, liver or kidney cancer. V is TRBV5-1 and J is TRBJ2-5, with D perhaps TRBD2 (6 bases). The source material was CD4+ or CD8+ T cells sorted from blood, sampled in a trial of the OX40 agonist ivuxolimab. Here the CDR3 DNA reads TGCGCCAGCAGCTTGGGACACCGGAGGGAGGAGACCCAGTACTTC. It is translated as CASSLGHRREETQYF. Full variable domain (rest looked up from reference TRBV5-1 and TRBJ2-5): KAGVTQTPRYLIKTRGQQVTLSCSPISGHRSVSWYQQTPGQGLQFLFEYFSETQRNKGNFPGRFSGRQFSNSRSEMNVSTLELGDSALYLCASSLGHRREETQYFGPGTRLLVL.